Listed here is a single T cell receptor beta chain. These data are taken from a study of PD-L1 blockade in urothelial cancer. The data were produced by immunoSEQ multiplex PCR, yet TCRdb's version contains in-frame clones alone and is incomplete. This repertoire shows approximately 71,000 clones, about 89% found once; its top ten account for roughly 3.3%. This material consisted of PBMCs, taken around atezolizumab (anti-PD-L1) treatment. This TCR was sampled from a man aged 55 to 70 with urothelial cancer.

The CDR3 protein is CASSVSGRLRDEQYF. Here the CDR3 DNA reads TGTGCCAGCAGCGTAAGCGGGAGGTTGAGGGACGAGCAGTACTTC. The rearrangement joins TRBV9 to TRBJ2-7; 9 positions match TRBD2. V lost 1 base and J lost 5; bases outside the gene matches: 7. This CDR3 has 15 amino acids. Germline assignment: CDR1 SGDLS and CDR2 YYNGEE.